This TCR beta chain was sequenced for a study of blood T cell repertoires in COVID-19. TCRdb's copy holds only in-frame clones and misses some; the assay was immunoSEQ multiplex PCR. The table includes 140,000 to 150,000 clones, 88% detected once. The CDR3 length is 14 residues. Germline CDR1 and CDR2: SGHTA and FQGNSA. V was clipped by 5 bases and J by 5 bases, with 13 bases between them. The sample was peripheral blood. The rearrangement links TRBV7-2 to TRBJ2-1, with D possibly matching TRBD1 (5 bases). The source is a human donor in a cohort sampled during active COVID-19. The DNA for the CDR3 is TGTGCCAGCAGCATCAGGGTCCCCAACAATGAGCAGTTCTTC. Protein sequence: CASSIRVPNNEQFF.